These T cell receptor beta chains were read from a single sample in a study of prognosis after radiotherapy for stage I lung cancer. From the multiplex PCR reads, TCRdb called clonotypes with MiXCR, one entry per CDR3 protein. The sample has under 30,000 distinct CDR3 sequences, around 30% seen once. The sequenced sample was PBMCs, obtained before or after stereotactic body radiation therapy (not recorded which). The receptors originated from a donor over 45 with non-small cell lung cancer. CDR3s leave out the opening cysteine and the closing phenylalanine or tryptophan.

v_call | cdr3_aa
TRBV7-2 | ASSETGTGAYEQY
TRBV9 | ASSVEQGSGTEAF
TRBV7-7 | ASRPLAGSSYNEQL
TRBV27 | ASSLRGNTGELF
TRBV24-1 | ATETGGGELF
TRBV10-3 | AISSGNTEAF
TRBV28 | ASGDRDGMYQETQY
TRBV29-1 | SGGQGLWALY
TRBV11-1 | ASSVSGVGYNEQF
TRBV28 | ASSLSSMSTDTQY
TRBV11-3 | ASTSGTGSMGYEQY
TRBV5-6 | ASSLVVAGGYEQY
TRBV2 | ANIGALNEQF
TRBV9 | ASGGGTSTDTQY
TRBV2 | ASSLDRGGQPQH
TRBV6-2/TRBV6-3 | ASSERQCDEQF